The 12 T cell receptor beta chains presented below share a single source sample, sequenced in a study of T cell repertoires in MIS-A myocarditis. TCRdb's copy holds only in-frame clones and misses some; the assay was immunoSEQ multiplex PCR. The sample carries fewer than 15,000 clones, about 74% recorded once. Sample: left ventricle heart tissue obtained at autopsy. Receptor source: a young man with fulminant myocarditis from multisystem inflammatory syndrome in adults (MIS-A) after COVID-19.

This chain uses TRBV2 with TRBJ2-4; weak D call: TRBD2 (5 bases). This CDR3 contains 13 residues. Trimming left V 2 bases short and J 7 bases short, with 9 bases between. CDR1 and CDR2 from the germline V gene are SNHLY and FYNNEI. The CDR3 region is CASSEPGSNIQYF. CDR3 DNA sequence: TGTGCCAGCAGTGAACCGGGGAGCAACATTCAGTACTTC.

J is TRBJ2-1 and V is TRBV5-6, with D perhaps given as TRBD1 or TRBD2 (7 bases each). Trimming shortened V by 4 bases and J by 2 bases, and 13 bases separated the two germline ends. The CDR3 runs to 15 residues. CDR1 and CDR2 (germline): SGHDT, YYEEEE. This CDR3 reads CASSPGGATYNEQFF. The CDR3 DNA reads TGTGCCAGCAGCCCAGGGGGGGCCACCTACAATGAGCAGTTCTTC.

The rearrangement joins TRBV10-2 to TRBJ1-1; TRBD1 aligns across 7 bases. Germline lookup yields CDR1 WSHSY and CDR2 SAAADI. The CDR3 length is 14 residues. J was trimmed by 4 bases and V by 0 bases; bases with no gene match: 2. The chain's CDR3 is CASSESGGGTEAFF. Here the CDR3 DNA reads TGCGCCAGCAGTGAGTCAGGGGGCGGCACTGAAGCTTTCTTT.

This sequence joins TRBV7-9 and TRBJ1-1, with no clear D. The CDR3 runs 14 residues. With 1 base removed from V and 6 bases from J, the gap between germline ends came to 12 bases. The germline gives CDR1 SEHNR, CDR2 FQNEAQ (reference sequence). This CDR3 is CASSLGLGGSEAFF. DNA for the CDR3: TGTGCCAGCAGCTTAGGACTAGGAGGGTCTGAAGCTTTCTTT.

The gene calls are TRBV6-2 or TRBV6-3 and TRBJ1-2, with D perhaps matching TRBD1 (6 bases). Germline V CDR1 and CDR2: MNHEY, SVGEGT. V lost 6 bases to trimming and J lost 4 bases, with 18 bases between them. This CDR3 has 15 residues. CDR3 coding DNA: TGTGCCAGCAGCCTGCTCCGTCCAGGGGCCTATGGCTACACCTTC. This sequence encodes CASSLLRPGAYGYTF.

The rearrangement uses TRBV19 and TRBJ1-5; D is possibly TRBD1 (5 bases). With 2 bases removed from V and 9 bases from J, the gap between germline ends came to 23 bases. The CDR3 extends over 17 amino acids. CDR1 and CDR2 from the germline V gene are LNHDA and SQIVND (reference sequence). The CDR3 DNA is TGTGCCAGTAGTATACAGACGTCAGGTCTCCCAGGGAGGCCCCAGCATTTT. This gives the protein CASSIQTSGLPGRPQHF.

CDR3 region: CASSLSPSGNTGELFF. CDR3 nucleotides: TGTGCCAGCAGCTTATCGCCTAGCGGTAACACCGGGGAGCTGTTTTTT. The genes are TRBV5-5 and TRBJ2-2; 7 bases agree with TRBD2. J gave up 2 bases and V 2 bases, and 6 bases lay outside the gene matches. Germline V lookup: CDR1 SGHKS, CDR2 YYEKEE (reference sequence). The CDR3 is 16 amino acids. Based on the CDR3 plus reference TRBV5-5 and TRBJ2-2, the full variable domain is DAGVTQSPTHLIKTRGQQVTLRCSPISGHKSVSWYQQVLGQGPQFIFQYYEKEERGRGNFPDRFSARQFPNYSSELNVNALLLGDSALYLCASSLSPSGNTGELFFGEGSRLTVL.

This chain joins TRBV7-2 and TRBJ1-5, with 8 bases matching TRBD1. CDR3 size: 14 residues. Germline V gene data show CDR1 as SGHTA and CDR2 as FQGNSA. The ends lost 3 bases at V and 9 bases at J; junction bases unmatched: 7. The CDR3 here is CASSFEGQVSPQHF. The CDR3 DNA is TGTGCCAGCAGCTTCGAGGGACAGGTCTCGCCCCAGCATTTT. The entire variable domain, with the rest obtained from reference TRBV7-2 and TRBJ1-5, is as follows: GAGVSQSPSNKVTEKGKDVELRCDPISGHTALYWYRQSLGQGLEFLIYFQGNSAPDKSGLPSDRFSAERTGGSVSTLTIQRTQQEDSAVYLCASSFEGQVSPQHFGDGTRLSIL.

V and J are TRBV6-6 and TRBJ2-1, with 9 bases aligning to TRBD1. After removal of 3 bases from V and 7 bases from J, the junction contained 4 bases not matched to a gene. The CDR3 consists of 14 residues. Per germline, CDR1 MNHNY and CDR2 SVGAGI (reference sequence). The CDR3 coding sequence is TGTGCCAGCAGTTATGGGACAGGGACGAATGAGCAGTTCTTC. Translation: CASSYGTGTNEQFF.

The chain has TRBV7-9 and TRBJ2-7, with D maybe TRBD2 (7 bases). The CDR3 has 14 residues. The germline CDR1 and CDR2 sequences are SEHNR and FQNEAQ (reference sequence). V gave up 3 bases and J gave up 4 bases, with 13 bases separating them. The CDR3 DNA reads as TGTGCCAGCAGCTTTATAGGGGGGGGATACGAGCAGTACTTC. The encoded protein is CASSFIGGGYEQYF. The complete variable domain, with remaining parts taken from reference TRBV7-9 and TRBJ2-7, reads DTGVSQNPRHKITKRGQNVTFRCDPISEHNRLYWYRQTLGQGPEFLTYFQNEAQLEKSRLLSDRFSAERPKGSFSTLEIQRTEQGDSAMYLCASSFIGGGYEQYFGPGTRLTVT.

The CDR3 DNA follows: TGCGCCAGCAGCCGGACCTCGACAGACAGGGACGAGCAGTACTTC. This codes for CASSRTSTDRDEQYF. The chain joins TRBV4-3 to TRBJ2-7; 7 bases map to TRBD1. This CDR3 has 15 residues. The ends lost 4 bases at V and 5 bases at J; junction bases unmatched: 11. The germline V gene encodes CDR1 LGHNA and CDR2 YSLEER.

V usage is TRBV7-2 and J usage is TRBJ2-7; D not certain. The germline V gene encodes CDR1 SGHTA and CDR2 FQGNSA. This CDR3 spans 16 amino acids. The V and J ends lost 1 base and 0 bases respectively, with 13 bases between them. CDR3 sequence: CASSLGSRTSSYEQYF. The CDR3 DNA is TGTGCCAGCAGCTTAGGTTCAAGGACGAGCTCCTACGAGCAGTACTTC.